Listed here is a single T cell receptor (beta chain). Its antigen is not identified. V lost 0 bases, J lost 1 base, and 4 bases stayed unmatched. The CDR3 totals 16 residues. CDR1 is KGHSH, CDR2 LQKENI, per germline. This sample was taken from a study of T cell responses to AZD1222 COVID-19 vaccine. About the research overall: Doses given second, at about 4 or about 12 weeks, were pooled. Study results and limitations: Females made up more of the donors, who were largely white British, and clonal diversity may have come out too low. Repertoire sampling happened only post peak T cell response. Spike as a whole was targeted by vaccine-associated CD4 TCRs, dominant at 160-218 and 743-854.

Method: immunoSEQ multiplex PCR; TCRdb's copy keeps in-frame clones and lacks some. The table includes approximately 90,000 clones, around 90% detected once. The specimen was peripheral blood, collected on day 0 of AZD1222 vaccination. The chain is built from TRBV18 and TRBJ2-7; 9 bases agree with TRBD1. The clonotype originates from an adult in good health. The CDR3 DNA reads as TGTGCCAGCTCACCACCGGGACAGGGAATGTCCTACGAGCAGTACTTC. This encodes CASSPPGQGMSYEQYF.